The 16 T cell receptor beta chains below were found in one sample sequenced in a study of cytomegalovirus exposure and HLA in healthy donors. Using immunoSEQ multiplex PCR, the repertoire was profiled, and TCRdb retains in-frame clones only, with some absent. This sample carries fewer than 250,000 clones, around 86% of them seen once, and the ten largest clones take approximately 1.5%. Sequencing input: PBMCs. The source of these receptors is a woman in her late teens or twenties in good health and CMV-seronegative.

The rearrangement uses TRBV14 and TRBJ2-7, with 7 bases aligning to TRBD1. Germline values: CDR1 SGHDN, CDR2 FVKESK. V lost 10 bases and J lost 1; bases outside the gene matches: 13. The CDR3 loop spans 15 amino acids. The CDR3 region is CATRNRDRLSYEQYF. CDR3 sequence (DNA): TGTGCCACCCGAAACCGGGACAGATTATCCTACGAGCAGTACTTC.

CDR3 nucleotides: TGTGCCAGTAGTATGCGAACCCAGGGGGGCTACACCTTC. Encoded protein: CASSMRTQGGYTF. The gene calls are TRBV19 and TRBJ1-2, with a possible D match to TRBD1 (6 bases). Germline assignment: CDR1 LNHDA and CDR2 SQIVND (reference sequence). This CDR3 is built from 13 residues. Trimming stripped 3 bases from V and 8 bases from J, with 13 bases between.

The chain uses TRBV28 and TRBJ2-5; TRBD2 matches at 8 bases. After removal of 7 bases from V and 2 bases from J, the junction contained 3 bases not matched to a gene. Germline V gene data show CDR1 as MDHEN and CDR2 as SYDVKM. This CDR3 has 13 amino acids. The CDR3 reads CASTAGGQETQYF. DNA for the CDR3: TGTGCCAGCACCGCGGGGGGACAAGAGACCCAGTACTTC.

This clone was counted a single time. The chain combines TRBV7-8 with TRBJ2-1; 10 bases are shared with TRBD2. The CDR3 totals 17 residues. The germline gives CDR1 SGHVS, CDR2 FQNEAQ. V lost 3 bases, J lost 2 bases, and 7 bases stayed unmatched. This chain's CDR3 is CASSLRWTSGPYNEQFF. The CDR3, as DNA: TGTGCCAGCAGCTTGAGATGGACTAGCGGACCCTACAATGAGCAGTTCTTC.

This clone has ten or more counts. The chain combines TRBV6-1 with TRBJ1-1; D is possibly TRBD1 (5 bases). CDR1 and CDR2 (germline): MNHNS, SASEGT. CDR3 size: 14 residues. Trimming shortened V by 5 bases and J by 6 bases, and 16 bases separated the two germline ends. This chain's CDR3 is CASSLGVTSPEAFF. CDR3 bases: TGTGCCAGCAGTTTAGGGGTGACATCTCCTGAAGCTTTCTTT.

The table lists this clone with a count of one. The rearrangement links TRBV2 to TRBJ1-5; TRBD1 aligns across 10 bases. In germline, CDR1 is SNHLY, CDR2 FYNNEI. This CDR3 region has 16 residues. Losses at the gene ends were 5 bases for V and 6 bases for J; bases not matched to a gene: 10. DNA of the CDR3: TGTGCCAGCAGTATGACGGGACAGGGGCTGGGTCAGCCCCAGCATTTT. It is translated as CASSMTGQGLGQPQHF.

The V gene is TRBV15, the J gene TRBJ1-5; no definite D call. CDR3 length: 14 amino acids. Trimming took off 6 bases at V and 0 bases at J, with 9 bases between the two ends. Germline lookup yields CDR1 LNHNV and CDR2 YYDKDF (reference sequence). In nucleotides, the CDR3 is TGTGCCACCAGGTCGGGATATAGCAATCAGCCCCAGCATTTT. This codes for CATRSGYSNQPQHF.

The CDR3 sequence: CASSLKQNTGELFF. The CDR3 DNA sequence: TGTGCCAGCAGCTTAAAGCAGAACACCGGGGAGCTGTTTTTT. The rearrangement links TRBV7-3 to TRBJ2-2, with D hard to call. Trimming stripped 1 base from V and 1 base from J, with 4 bases between. This CDR3 has 14 amino acids. The germline V gene encodes CDR1 SGHTA and CDR2 FQGTGA.

The chain links TRBV30 to TRBJ2-2; 7 bases align to TRBD2. CDR1 GTSNPN and CDR2 SVGIG come from the germline V gene (reference sequence). V was clipped by 2 bases and J by 7 bases; unmatched bases: 7. The CDR3 loop spans 14 amino acids. In nucleotides, the CDR3 is TGTGCCTGGAGTCTCGGACTAGGGAGCGGGGAGCTGTTTTTT. Its protein product is CAWSLGLGSGELFF.

The rearrangement links TRBV11-2 to TRBJ2-1; no firm D call. Germline V gene sequence: CDR1 SGHAT, CDR2 FQNNGV. The CDR3 is 13 amino acids. Trimming stripped 3 bases from V and 8 bases from J, with 11 bases between. CDR3 DNA: TGTGCCAGCAGCTTTACTCGCGAACATGAGCAGTTCTTC. Protein product: CASSFTREHEQFF.

In this sample, this clone turned up once. In DNA, the CDR3 is TGTGCCAGCAGCTTACTCGGGACGGGGACTACCAATGAGCAGTTCTTC. Its protein is CASSLLGTGTTNEQFF. V and J are TRBV7-2 and TRBJ2-1, with TRBD2 matching 7 bases. Germline values: CDR1 SGHTA, CDR2 FQGNSA. Unmatched junction bases numbered 10, after V lost 2 bases and J lost 6 bases. The CDR3 has 16 residues.

This chain uses TRBV1 with TRBJ1-1; the table's TRBD1 call for D was not verified on the DNA. TRBV1 is annotated as a pseudogene. This CDR3 has 14 residues. The CDR3 loop is CTSRRTGWGTEAFF. The CDR3 nucleotides are TGCACCAGCAGACGGACAGGGTGGGGCACTGAAGCTTTCTTT.

This rearrangement joins TRBV9 to TRBJ1-1; TRBD1 might be the D (5 bases). CDR3 length equals 13 residues. Germline V CDR1 and CDR2: SGDLS, YYNGEE. V lost 6 bases, J lost 6 bases, and 15 bases lay in between. In DNA form, the CDR3 reads TGTGCCAGCACATACAGGTTCTTCCCTGAAGCTTTCTTT. This encodes CASTYRFFPEAFF.

The rearrangement uses TRBV7-9 and TRBJ2-1; 9 nucleotides match TRBD1. The V and J ends lost 1 base and 5 bases, in that order; junction bases with no gene match: 6. The CDR3 has 16 amino acids. Germline CDR1 SEHNR, CDR2 FQNEAQ (reference sequence). The CDR3 DNA follows: TGTGCCAGCAGCTTAGTAGCCGGGACAGGGAACAATGAGCAGTTCTTC. It translates to CASSLVAGTGNNEQFF.

This clone appeared once. V gene TRBV10-3 combines with J gene TRBJ2-1; TRBD2 matches at 8 bases. This CDR3 spans 14 amino acids. V shed 5 bases, J shed 6 bases, and the junction held 6 bases outside the gene matches. The germline CDR1 and CDR2 sequences are ENHRY and SYGVKD. This chain's CDR3 is CAISPGTRPNEQFF. The CDR3 DNA reads TGTGCCATCAGTCCCGGGACTAGGCCCAATGAGCAGTTCTTC.

The chain uses TRBV5-6 and TRBJ1-2, with D possibly being TRBD1 (5 bases). CDR3 size: 14 residues. CDR1 SGHDT and CDR2 YYEEEE come from the germline V gene. V gave up 1 base and J gave up 8 bases, with 15 bases separating them. The CDR3 loop reads CASSLFQGLRGYTF. CDR3 DNA: TGTGCCAGCAGCTTGTTTCAGGGTTTACGGGGCTACACCTTC.